In this sample, the clone carrying this T cell receptor (beta chain) turned up a few times. Its target is unknown. All of the isolated RNA was reverse transcribed, so expressed TCRB transcripts were sequenced. The data were produced by immunoSEQ multiplex PCR, yet TCRdb's version contains in-frame clones alone and is incomplete. Seen here are 350,000 to 400,000 clones, around an eighth observed once, and the top ten hold 0.0095% to 0.012%. Germline V gives CDR1 SGHRS, CDR2 YFSETQ. With V trimmed by 7 bases and J by 0 bases, 12 bases remained unmatched. The CDR3 covers 18 residues. These data are taken from a study of beta chain features in type 1 diabetes. About the research overall: On cell yields, gender and age, patients and healthy donors were similar. All samples combined gave 90 million to 130 million sorted cells for examination.

In total, each donor contributed a single heparinised blood draw that averaged roughly 100 mL. Study-level points and caveats: The study left unresolved whether HLA type influences TCRB rearrangement. Type 1 diabetes patients had TCRB CDR3s that were shorter (moderately but significantly so) in all four CD4+ subsets.

The chain couples TRBV5-1 to TRBJ2-3; 12 bases align to TRBD2. This sequence originates from a woman aged 18 to 35 with type 1 diabetes. Sample: naive CD4+ T cells from blood. The CDR3 loop reads CASGGLAGRTYSTDTQYF. The CDR3 DNA reads TGCGCCAGCGGCGGACTAGCGGGAAGAACCTATAGCACAGATACGCAGTATTTT. Complete variable domain (other parts from reference TRBV5-1 and TRBJ2-3): KAGVTQTPRYLIKTRGQQVTLSCSPISGHRSVSWYQQTPGQGLQFLFEYFSETQRNKGNFPGRFSGRQFSNSRSEMNVSTLELGDSALYLCASGGLAGRTYSTDTQYFGPGTRLTVL.